This T cell receptor beta chain originates from a study of shared clonotypes between healthy human individuals. The germline V gene encodes CDR1 MRHNA and CDR2 SNTAGT. V was shortened by 2 bases and J by 4 bases, with 10 bases between the two germline ends. This CDR3 contains 14 residues. Method: immunoSEQ multiplex PCR; TCRdb's copy keeps in-frame clones and lacks some. The sample records a few million clones, around 92% being singletons. The chain employs TRBV6-4 and TRBJ2-3; perhaps TRBD2 as D (7 bases). This TCR was sampled from a man aged 18 to 30 in good health. Some clones in this sample may be carry-over from other donors' samples. The specimen sequenced was naive CD4+ T cells from PBMCs. Subset given: CD45RA+ positively selected. Here the CDR3 reads CASSDGGAADTQYF. DNA of the CDR3: TGTGCCAGCAGTGACGGGGGGGCGGCAGATACGCAGTATTTT.